This TCR beta chain was retrieved from a study of brain T cells in children with intractable seizures. Remarks on this clone: Antigen specificity is unknown.

Study-wide results and caveats: Patients' HCMV serostatus was unknown; virus specificity rests on CDR3 similarity alone. Pre- and post-surgery blood differed in depth, so pre-surgery absences may be undersampling.

Regarding time point: blood from clinic visit 5 months post-surgery; TSC patient then seizure free. After removal of 2 bases from V and 8 bases from J, the junction contained 2 bases not matched to a gene. The germline V gene has CDR1 MDHEN and CDR2 SYDVKM. The CDR3 sequence is 15 residues long. Sequencing used immunoSEQ multiplex PCR; TCRdb keeps in-frame clones, though not all of them. The data show hundreds of thousands of clones, 93% seen once. The TCR sequence derives from a boy younger than two with tuberous sclerosis and intractable seizures. This specimen was peripheral blood, taken approximately 5 months after surgery. The J gene is TRBJ2-1, the V gene TRBV28; 14 bases match TRBD2. The CDR3 bases are TGTGCCAGCAGTTTAGAGACTAGCGGGAGGGATGAGCAGTTCTTC. It specifies CASSLETSGRDEQFF.